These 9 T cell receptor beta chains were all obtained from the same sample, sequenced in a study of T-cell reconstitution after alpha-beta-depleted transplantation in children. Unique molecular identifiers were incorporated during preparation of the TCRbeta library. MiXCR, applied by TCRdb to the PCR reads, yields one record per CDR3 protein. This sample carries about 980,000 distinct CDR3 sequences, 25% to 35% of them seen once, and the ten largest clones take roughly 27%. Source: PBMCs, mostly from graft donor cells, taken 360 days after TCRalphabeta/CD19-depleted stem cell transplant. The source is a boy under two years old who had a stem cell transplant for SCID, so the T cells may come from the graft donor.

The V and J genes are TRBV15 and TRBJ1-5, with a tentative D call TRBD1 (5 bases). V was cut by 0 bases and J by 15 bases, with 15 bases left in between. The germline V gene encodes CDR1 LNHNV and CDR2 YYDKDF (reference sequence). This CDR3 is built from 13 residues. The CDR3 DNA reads TGTGCCACCAGCAGAGACAGGGTATCCATTAGGCATTTT. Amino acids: CATSRDRVSIRHF.

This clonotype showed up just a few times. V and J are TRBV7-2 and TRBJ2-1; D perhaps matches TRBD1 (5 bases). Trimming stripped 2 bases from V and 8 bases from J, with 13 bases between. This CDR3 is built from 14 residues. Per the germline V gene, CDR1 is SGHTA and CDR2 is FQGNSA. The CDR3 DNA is TGTGCCAGCAGCTTATCGTCAGGGCCCGATGAGCAGTTCTTC. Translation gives CASSLSSGPDEQFF.

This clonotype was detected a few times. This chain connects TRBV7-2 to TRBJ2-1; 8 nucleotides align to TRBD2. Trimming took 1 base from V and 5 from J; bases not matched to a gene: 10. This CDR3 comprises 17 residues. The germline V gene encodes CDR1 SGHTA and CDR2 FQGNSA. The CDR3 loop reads CASSLVTGLARDNEQFF. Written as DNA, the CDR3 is TGTGCCAGCAGCTTAGTTACCGGACTAGCCCGAGACAATGAGCAGTTCTTC.

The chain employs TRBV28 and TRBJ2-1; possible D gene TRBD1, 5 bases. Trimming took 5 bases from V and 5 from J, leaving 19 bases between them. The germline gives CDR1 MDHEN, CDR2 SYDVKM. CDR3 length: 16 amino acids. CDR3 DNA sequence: TGTGCCAGCAGTCGTAGTCGCAGGGTTGTACACAATGAGCAGTTCTTC. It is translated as CASSRSRRVVHNEQFF.

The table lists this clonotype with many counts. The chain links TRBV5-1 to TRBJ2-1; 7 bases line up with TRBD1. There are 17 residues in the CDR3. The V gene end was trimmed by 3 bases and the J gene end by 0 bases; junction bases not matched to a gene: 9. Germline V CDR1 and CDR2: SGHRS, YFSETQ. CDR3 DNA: TGCGCCAGCAGCTCGACCTCCGGGACAGCCTCCTACAATGAGCAGTTCTTC. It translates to CASSSTSGTASYNEQFF.

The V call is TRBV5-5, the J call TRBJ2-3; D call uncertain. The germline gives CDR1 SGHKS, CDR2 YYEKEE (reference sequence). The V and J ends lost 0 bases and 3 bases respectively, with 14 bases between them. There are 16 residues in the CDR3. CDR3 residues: CASSLAKGTGTDTQYF. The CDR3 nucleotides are TGTGCCAGCAGCTTGGCCAAGGGCACCGGGACAGATACGCAGTATTTT.

The CDR3: CSARDHQGGEKLFF. The CDR3 nucleotides are TGCAGTGCTAGAGATCACCAGGGAGGGGAAAAACTGTTTTTT. The J gene is TRBJ1-4, the V gene TRBV20-1, with D tentatively TRBD1 (5 bases). CDR3 length: 14 residues. Germline V lookup: CDR1 DFQATT, CDR2 SNEGSKA (reference sequence). V lost 0 bases and J lost 8, with 13 bases in between.

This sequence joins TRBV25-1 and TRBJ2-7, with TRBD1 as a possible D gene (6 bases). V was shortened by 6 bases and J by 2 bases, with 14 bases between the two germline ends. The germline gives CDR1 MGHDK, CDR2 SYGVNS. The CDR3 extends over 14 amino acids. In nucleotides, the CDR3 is TGTGCCAGCAGGGGGGCCGGGACACCCTACGAGCAGTACTTC. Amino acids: CASRGAGTPYEQYF.

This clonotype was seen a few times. CDR3 sequence: CASDAGRNEQFF. The CDR3, as DNA: TGTGCCAGCGATGCTGGCAGGAATGAGCAGTTCTTC. The chain carries TRBV7-2 and TRBJ2-1; no reliable D call. Trimming pared 8 bases from V and 7 bases from J, leaving 12 bases between. The CDR3 loop spans 12 amino acids. Germline CDR1 SGHTA, CDR2 FQGNSA.